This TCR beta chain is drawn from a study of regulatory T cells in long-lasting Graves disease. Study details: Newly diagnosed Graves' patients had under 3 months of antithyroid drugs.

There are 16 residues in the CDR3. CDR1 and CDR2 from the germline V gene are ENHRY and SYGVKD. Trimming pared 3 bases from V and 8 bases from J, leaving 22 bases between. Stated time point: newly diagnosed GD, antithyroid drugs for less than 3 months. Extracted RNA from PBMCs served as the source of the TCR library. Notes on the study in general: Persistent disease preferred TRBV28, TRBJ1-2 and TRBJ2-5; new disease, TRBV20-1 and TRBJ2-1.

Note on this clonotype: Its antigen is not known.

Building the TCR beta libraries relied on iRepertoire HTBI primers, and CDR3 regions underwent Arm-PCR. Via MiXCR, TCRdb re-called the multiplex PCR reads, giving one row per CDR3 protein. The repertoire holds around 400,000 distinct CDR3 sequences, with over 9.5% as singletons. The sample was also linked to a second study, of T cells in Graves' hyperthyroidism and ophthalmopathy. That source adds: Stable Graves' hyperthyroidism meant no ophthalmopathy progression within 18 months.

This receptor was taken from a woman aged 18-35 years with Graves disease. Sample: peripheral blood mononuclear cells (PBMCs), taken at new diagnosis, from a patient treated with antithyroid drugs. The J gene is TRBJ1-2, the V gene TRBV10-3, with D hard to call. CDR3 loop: CAISERIGVGGGGYTF. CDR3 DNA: TGTGCCATCAGTGAAAGGATAGGCGTAGGAGGTGGCGGCTACACCTTC.